What follows are 20 T cell receptor beta chains derived from one specimen sequenced in a study of technical replicates of blood from a handful of donors. Profiling relied on immunoSEQ multiplex PCR, and the TCRdb table lists in-frame clones only, not all of them. The repertoire holds about 100,000 clones, with 96% as singletons. Input material: T cells isolated from PBMCs. These receptor sequences come from a human donor in good health.

The J gene is TRBJ2-7, the V gene TRBV2, with 9 bases fitting TRBD1. This CDR3 comprises 14 residues. Germline CDR1 SNHLY, CDR2 FYNNEI. V shed 3 bases, J shed 4 bases, and the junction held 4 bases outside the gene matches. The DNA for the CDR3 is TGTGCCAGCAGTGAGCAAGGGACAGGGTACGAGCAGTACTTC. It encodes CASSEQGTGYEQYF.

The chain has TRBV29-1 and TRBJ2-7; 10 bases agree with TRBD1. V shed 4 bases, J shed 2 bases, and the junction held 8 bases outside the gene matches. Per the germline V gene, CDR1 is SQVTM and CDR2 is ANQGSEA. This CDR3 region has 15 residues. The CDR3 DNA reads TGCAGCGTTGGGCACCGGGACAGGGGAACCTACGAGCAGTACTTC. Its translation: CSVGHRDRGTYEQYF.

This chain joins TRBV27 and TRBJ2-3; D remains ambiguous. Germline V gene lookup returns CDR1 MNHEY and CDR2 SMNVEV (reference sequence). Trimming pared 5 bases from V and 1 base from J, leaving 10 bases between. The CDR3 length is 14 residues. CDR3: CASSLSEGTDTQYF. CDR3 sequence (DNA): TGTGCCAGCAGTCTTTCTGAGGGCACAGATACGCAGTATTTT.

The V and J genes are TRBV13 and TRBJ1-2; no definite D call. Germline V gene data show CDR1 as PRHDT and CDR2 as FYEKMQ (reference sequence). Trimming took 2 bases from V and 6 from J, leaving 13 bases between them. The CDR3 runs 14 residues. CDR3 region: CASSLPTYANGYTF. CDR3 coding DNA: TGTGCCAGCAGCTTACCTACCTATGCGAATGGCTACACCTTC. The whole variable domain, filled in from reference TRBV13 and TRBJ1-2, reads AAGVIQSPRHLIKEKRETATLKCYPIPRHDTVYWYQQGPGQDPQFLISFYEKMQSDKGSIPDRFSAQQFSDYHSELNMSSLELGDSALYFCASSLPTYANGYTFGSGTRLTVV.

The V and J genes are TRBV30 and TRBJ1-1; D not certain. The CDR3 has 14 amino acids. Per the germline V gene, CDR1 is GTSNPN and CDR2 is SVGIG (reference sequence). Between the trimmed V and J ends, which lost 2 bases and 0 bases, there was a span of 10 bases. The CDR3 spells CAWSSGLMNTEAFF. As DNA, the CDR3 is TGTGCCTGGAGTAGCGGGCTCATGAACACTGAAGCTTTCTTT.

The J gene is TRBJ2-5, the V gene TRBV11-2; 7 bases map to TRBD1. The CDR3 contains 15 residues. Germline V gives CDR1 SGHAT, CDR2 FQNNGV. After removal of 1 base from V and 0 bases from J, the junction contained 2 bases not matched to a gene. As DNA, the CDR3 is TGTGCCAGCAGCTTAGGCGACAGGGACCAAGAGACCCAGTACTTC. Its translation is CASSLGDRDQETQYF.

The V gene is TRBV9, the J gene TRBJ2-2, with 11 bases lining up with TRBD1. Germline V lookup: CDR1 SGDLS, CDR2 YYNGEE. The CDR3 length is 15 residues. The J segment lost 6 bases and the V segment lost 4 bases, leaving 5 bases of the junction unmatched. The CDR3 nucleotides read TGTGCCAGCAGCCCAGGACAGGGGGCAGCCGGGGAGCTGTTTTTT. The encoded protein is CASSPGQGAAGELFF.

The chain joins TRBV19 to TRBJ2-7; 7 bases align to TRBD1. Germline values: CDR1 LNHDA, CDR2 SQIVND (reference sequence). Losses at the gene ends were 5 bases for V and 6 bases for J; bases not matched to a gene: 10. This CDR3 is built from 14 residues. The CDR3 sequence is CASSYGTAFGEQYF. The CDR3 DNA sequence: TGTGCCAGTAGTTACGGGACAGCATTCGGCGAGCAGTACTTC.

The sample holds one count of this clone. V and J are TRBV7-3 and TRBJ1-5, with TRBD1 as a possible D gene (5 bases). The CDR3 loop spans 16 amino acids. Germline V gives CDR1 SGHTA, CDR2 FQGTGA. Trimming removed 2 bases at V and 2 bases at J, with 13 bases between. The CDR3 loop is CASSLPGRECNQPQHF. The DNA for the CDR3 is TGTGCCAGCAGCTTACCCGGCAGGGAATGCAATCAGCCCCAGCATTTT. The variable domain in full, with the rest retrieved from reference TRBV7-3 and TRBJ1-5, is GAGVSQTPSNKVTEKGKYVELRCDPISGHTALYWYRQSLGQGPEFLIYFQGTGAADDSGLPNDRFFAVRPEGSVSTLKIQRTERGDSAVYLCASSLPGRECNQPQHFGDGTRLSIL.

This chain connects TRBV5-1 to TRBJ1-4, with D tentatively TRBD1 (5 bases). Deletions cut 0 bases from V and 3 bases from J, with 6 bases between. Germline V gives CDR1 SGHRS, CDR2 YFSETQ. The CDR3 consists of 14 residues. CDR3 sequence (DNA): TGCGCCAGCAGCTTGGAGGGGCCTAATGAAAAACTGTTTTTT. The encoded protein is CASSLEGPNEKLFF. Complete variable domain (other parts from reference TRBV5-1 and TRBJ1-4): KAGVTQTPRYLIKTRGQQVTLSCSPISGHRSVSWYQQTPGQGLQFLFEYFSETQRNKGNFPGRFSGRQFSNSRSEMNVSTLELGDSALYLCASSLEGPNEKLFFGSGTQLSVL.

The chain has TRBV7-9 and TRBJ2-5; 8 bases agree with TRBD2. The germline gives CDR1 SEHNR, CDR2 FQNEAQ (reference sequence). J gave up 2 bases and V 3 bases, and 2 bases lay outside the gene matches. This CDR3 is built from 14 residues. CDR3 nucleotide sequence: TGTGCCAGCAGCTTTAGCGGGGCTCAAGAGACCCAGTACTTC. It translates to CASSFSGAQETQYF.

V gene TRBV10-1 combines with J gene TRBJ1-2, with 7 bases identical to TRBD1. Germline lookup yields CDR1 WNHNN and CDR2 SYGVQD (reference sequence). This CDR3 comprises 13 residues. V lost 4 bases, J lost 6 bases, and 5 bases stayed unmatched. The CDR3 DNA sequence: TGCGCCAGCAGTGTATACAGGGGCGATGGCTACACCTTC. The encoded protein is CASSVYRGDGYTF.

This clone appeared once. The rearrangement links TRBV19 to TRBJ1-5; maybe TRBD1 (6 bases). The CDR3 consists of 15 residues. Trimming stripped 2 bases from V and 7 bases from J, with 15 bases between. The germline V gene encodes CDR1 LNHDA and CDR2 SQIVND (reference sequence). DNA for the CDR3: TGTGCCAGTAGTATACCAGGGGAGCCACGACAGCCCCAGCATTTT. This gives the protein CASSIPGEPRQPQHF.

CDR3 region: CASSEFGIQPQHF. CDR3 in DNA: TGTGCCAGCAGTGAGTTCGGGATCCAGCCCCAGCATTTT. The genes are TRBV6-5 and TRBJ1-5; D is undetermined. V lost 5 bases and J lost 7, with 12 bases in between. CDR3 size: 13 residues. The germline V gene has CDR1 MNHEY and CDR2 SVGAGI.

This clone was counted a single time. The V and J genes are TRBV4-1 and TRBJ1-2; D ambiguous. Per germline, CDR1 MGHRA and CDR2 YSYEKL. The CDR3 sequence is 14 residues long. Trimming stripped 4 bases from V and 5 bases from J, with 14 bases between. The CDR3: CASSRLTVEYGYTF. In DNA form, the CDR3 reads TGCGCCAGCAGCCGTCTAACAGTCGAATATGGCTACACCTTC.

J is TRBJ2-1 and V is TRBV4-1, with D maybe TRBD1 (6 bases). The CDR3 spans 14 residues. The ends were cut back, 1 base at V and 11 bases at J, with 15 bases in the middle. Germline CDR1 MGHRA, CDR2 YSYEKL. The CDR3: CASSQVLKTGKQFF. The CDR3 DNA follows: TGCGCCAGCAGCCAAGTCCTTAAGACAGGCAAGCAGTTCTTC.

This clone was counted a single time. The rearrangement links TRBV7-9 to TRBJ2-1, with 7 bases lining up with TRBD2. Germline CDR1 SEHNR, CDR2 FQNEAQ (reference sequence). With 10 bases clipped from V and 2 bases from J, the junction kept 8 bases outside the gene matches. CDR3 size: 14 residues. The CDR3 reads CATGAGATYNEQFF. DNA of the CDR3: TGTGCCACCGGGGCGGGAGCGACCTACAATGAGCAGTTCTTC.

DNA for the CDR3: TGTGCCAGCAGCCCCCTCTACTCCTACGAGCAGTACTTC. Translation gives CASSPLYSYEQYF. J is TRBJ2-7 and V is TRBV7-2; D not resolved. CDR3 length: 13 amino acids. The germline CDR1 and CDR2 sequences are SGHTA and FQGNSA. Trimming shortened V by 5 bases and J by 0 bases, and 8 bases separated the two germline ends.

This chain links TRBV2 with TRBJ1-5; TRBD1 is a possible D gene (5 bases). V was shortened by 6 bases and J by 0 bases, with 12 bases between the two germline ends. CDR3 size: 15 residues. Germline loops: CDR1 SNHLY, CDR2 FYNNEI. The CDR3 protein is CASREGRNSNQPQHF. CDR3 coding DNA: TGTGCCAGCAGGGAGGGGAGAAATAGCAATCAGCCCCAGCATTTT.

The chain employs TRBV5-6 and TRBJ2-6; D unclear. This CDR3 is built from 18 residues. Germline V gives CDR1 SGHDT, CDR2 YYEEEE. The V end was cut by 2 bases, the J end by 0 bases, with 15 bases between. In nucleotides, the CDR3 is TGTGCCAGCAGCTTCGCGGCAGACGGTAGCTCTGGGGCCAACGTCCTGACTTTC. Amino acid sequence: CASSFAADGSSGANVLTF.